What follows are 21 T cell receptor beta chains derived from one specimen sequenced in a study of control samples from healthy donors and cancer patients. The repertoire was sequenced with immunoSEQ multiplex PCR; TCRdb's copy has only in-frame clones and lacks some. The table shows about 160,000 clones, with around 90% occurring only once. Material for sequencing was blood. The receptors here all came from a man aged 25 to 40 in good health.

This clone was seen a single time. The chain combines TRBV2 with TRBJ2-2; D is uncertain. Trimming took off 1 base at V and 6 bases at J, with 12 bases between the two ends. CDR3 length: 15 amino acids. From germline, CDR1 is SNHLY and CDR2 FYNNEI. The CDR3 DNA sequence: TGTGCCAGCAGTGAAGGCCGTTTTAGGGCCGGGGAGCTGTTTTTT. Protein: CASSEGRFRAGELFF.

The chain couples TRBV7-9 to TRBJ2-1, with D possibly being TRBD2 (5 bases). The CDR3 sequence is 12 residues long. V lost 5 bases and J 7 bases, leaving 9 bases between the germline ends. CDR1 and CDR2 (germline): SEHNR, FQNEAQ (reference sequence). CDR3 amino acids: CASSSTGNEQFF. DNA of the CDR3: TGTGCCAGCAGCAGTACGGGAAATGAGCAGTTCTTC.

The gene calls are TRBV28 and TRBJ1-5; 10 nucleotides agree with TRBD1. Germline V lookup: CDR1 MDHEN, CDR2 SYDVKM. CDR3 length: 16 residues. Trimming cost V 6 bases and J 6 bases; bases outside gene matches: 11. CDR3 in amino acids: CASRGDRGAVGQPQHF. Written as DNA, the CDR3 is TGTGCCAGCAGAGGGGACAGGGGAGCGGTAGGTCAGCCCCAGCATTTT.

The chain links TRBV6-5 to TRBJ1-5; D ambiguous. The CDR3 consists of 12 residues. Germline-derived CDR1 and CDR2 are MNHEY and SVGAGI. The V end was cut by 10 bases, the J end by 0 bases, with 7 bases between. The CDR3 loop is CATSFSNQPQHF. The CDR3, as DNA: TGTGCCACCAGCTTTAGCAATCAGCCCCAGCATTTT.

The V and J genes are TRBV15 and TRBJ1-4; D gene uncertain. The CDR3 runs to 16 residues. The V gene's germline CDR1 is LNHNV and CDR2 YYDKDF (reference sequence). Trimming shortened V by 1 base and J by 0 bases, and 9 bases separated the two germline ends. CDR3 sequence reads: CATSRGETSTNEKLFF. In DNA, the CDR3 is TGTGCCACCAGCAGAGGGGAAACGTCAACTAATGAAAAACTGTTTTTT.

The chain uses TRBV5-8 and TRBJ1-1; a possible D gene is TRBD1 (5 bases). This CDR3 has 16 amino acids. Germline V gives CDR1 SGHTS, CDR2 YDEGEE. Trimming shortened V by 4 bases and J by 4 bases, and 20 bases separated the two germline ends. The CDR3 DNA follows: TGTGCCAGCAGCCCAACCCTCGGGCAGGGAGTCACTGAAGCTTTCTTT. Translating it yields CASSPTLGQGVTEAFF.

V and J are TRBV6-5 and TRBJ2-3, with 9 bases matching TRBD1. This CDR3 is built from 15 residues. The V gene end was trimmed by 4 bases and the J gene end by 0 bases; junction bases not matched to a gene: 2. Germline assignment: CDR1 MNHEY and CDR2 SVGAGI. CDR3 sequence: CASSWTGASTDTQYF. DNA for the CDR3: TGTGCCAGCAGTTGGACAGGGGCTAGCACAGATACGCAGTATTTT.

V and J are TRBV19 and TRBJ2-1; 12 positions agree with TRBD2. V lost 3 bases, J lost 4 bases, and 10 bases stayed unmatched. This CDR3 is built from 18 residues. Germline-derived CDR1 and CDR2 are LNHDA and SQIVND (reference sequence). The CDR3 coding sequence is TGTGCCAGTAGTATCGGACTAGCGGGGCTCCACGCTTACAATGAGCAGTTCTTC. Protein: CASSIGLAGLHAYNEQFF.

The chain combines TRBV28 with TRBJ1-1; 9 bases line up with TRBD1. Germline V gene sequence: CDR1 MDHEN, CDR2 SYDVKM. With 10 bases clipped from V and 3 bases from J, the junction kept 6 bases outside the gene matches. The CDR3 length is 13 residues. Here the CDR3 reads CAISGQGYTEAFF. CDR3 nucleotide sequence: TGTGCCATCTCGGGACAGGGATACACTGAAGCTTTCTTT. The entire variable domain, with the rest obtained from reference TRBV28 and TRBJ1-1, is as follows: DVKVTQSSRYLVKRTGEKVFLECVQDMDHENMFWYRQDPGLGLRLIYFSYDVKMKEKGDIPEGYSVSREKKERFSLILESASTNQTSMYLCAISGQGYTEAFFGQGTRLTVV.

The rearrangement joins TRBV29-1 to TRBJ1-1; possibly TRBD1 for D (6 bases). This CDR3 is 14 amino acids long. V was pared by 6 bases and J by 6 bases, with 20 bases between. Germline lookup yields CDR1 SQVTM and CDR2 ANQGSEA. CDR3 amino acids: CSVGGGLRRPEAFF. For the CDR3, the DNA is TGCAGCGTGGGGGGGGGCCTTAGGAGGCCTGAAGCTTTCTTT.

V is TRBV19 and J is TRBJ2-1, with 8 bases aligning to TRBD1. Looked up from germline, CDR1 is LNHDA and CDR2 is SQIVND (reference sequence). CDR3 length equals 15 residues. Trimming took 6 bases from V and 6 from J; bases not matched to a gene: 10. The CDR3 sequence is CASSPDRGATNEQFF. The DNA for the CDR3 is TGTGCCAGTAGCCCCGACAGGGGCGCTACCAATGAGCAGTTCTTC.

This sequence joins TRBV14 and TRBJ1-1, with TRBD1 matching over 9 bases. Losses at the gene ends were 4 bases for V and 1 base for J; bases not matched to a gene: 7. Per germline, CDR1 SGHDN and CDR2 FVKESK. This CDR3 has 16 residues. CDR3 in DNA: TGTGCCAGCAGCCCGAGACAGGGGGATCGGAACACTGAAGCTTTCTTT. This translates into CASSPRQGDRNTEAFF.

This CDR3 is CASSPRGTSVNNEQFF. The CDR3 coding sequence is TGTGCCAGCAGCCCGAGGGGGACTAGCGTTAACAATGAGCAGTTCTTC. The V call is TRBV3-1 (or the pseudogene TRBV3-2), the J call TRBJ2-1, with 10 nucleotides matching TRBD2. V trimming: 4 bases; J trimming: 5 bases; junction bases outside the gene matches: 8. The CDR3 extends over 16 amino acids. Germline V gene data show CDR1 as LGHDT and CDR2 as YNNKEL (reference sequence).

The V call is TRBV7-6, the J call TRBJ2-1; no firm D call. Trimming took 1 base from V and 10 from J, leaving 11 bases between them. Germline assignment: CDR1 SGHVS and CDR2 FNYEAQ. CDR3 size: 13 residues. The CDR3 spells CASSLDSRTEQFF. The CDR3 DNA follows: TGTGCCAGCAGCTTAGACAGTAGAACAGAGCAGTTCTTC.

In the case of this clone: Other DNA variants within this sample encode the same CDR3. This chain uses TRBV5-6 with TRBJ2-3; D unclear. V lost 4 bases, J lost 3 bases, and 3 bases lay in between. This CDR3 region has 11 residues. The germline gives CDR1 SGHDT, CDR2 YYEEEE. The DNA for the CDR3 is TGTGCCAGCAGCCTGACAGATACGCAGTATTTT. Translation: CASSLTDTQYF.

The CDR3: CSPKREAEAFF. CDR3 DNA sequence: TGCAGTCCTAAGCGGGAGGCTGAAGCTTTCTTT. The chain uses TRBV20-1 and TRBJ1-1; D is unresolved. The CDR3 has 11 amino acids. V lost 8 bases and J 6 bases, leaving 13 bases between the germline ends. Germline CDR1 DFQATT, CDR2 SNEGSKA (reference sequence).

The genes are TRBV13 and TRBJ2-2; the match to TRBD2 covers 9 bases. Germline assignment: CDR1 PRHDT and CDR2 FYEKMQ (reference sequence). The CDR3 runs to 18 residues. V lost 3 bases to trimming and J lost 1 base; unmatched junction nucleotides: 9. As DNA, the CDR3 is TGTGCCAGCAGCTTGACTTCTCTAGCGGGGAGGAACACCGGGGAGCTGTTTTTT. Translating gives CASSLTSLAGRNTGELFF. Together with reference TRBV13 and TRBJ2-2, the CDR3 gives the full variable domain: AAGVIQSPRHLIKEKRETATLKCYPIPRHDTVYWYQQGPGQDPQFLISFYEKMQSDKGSIPDRFSAQQFSDYHSELNMSSLELGDSALYFCASSLTSLAGRNTGELFFGEGSRLTVL.

For the CDR3, the DNA is TGTGCCAGCGCAAGGGGGGGCGGTGACACCTACGAGCAGTACTTC. It codes for CASARGGGDTYEQYF. The chain uses TRBV18 and TRBJ2-7; a possible D gene is TRBD2 (7 bases). V was pared by 8 bases and J by 2 bases, with 19 bases between. In germline, CDR1 is KGHSH, CDR2 LQKENI. This CDR3 has 15 residues.

This chain uses TRBV2 with TRBJ1-5; D is perhaps TRBD1 (5 bases). The V and J ends lost 6 bases and 0 bases respectively, with 12 bases between them. CDR1 and CDR2 (germline): SNHLY, FYNNEI. The CDR3 covers 15 residues. The CDR3, as DNA: TGTGCCAGCAGGCCAGACAGCTATAGCAATCAGCCCCAGCATTTT. It specifies CASRPDSYSNQPQHF.

The chain uses TRBV11-3 and TRBJ2-4; unclear D gene. The CDR3 sequence is 18 residues long. The germline CDR1 and CDR2 sequences are SGHNT and YENEEA. The V end was cut by 0 bases, the J end by 3 bases, with 18 bases between. CDR3 nucleotide sequence: TGTGCCAGCAGCTTAGAAGGGATCGTGGCCTCCGGCAAAAACATTCAGTACTTC. Protein sequence: CASSLEGIVASGKNIQYF.

The J gene is TRBJ2-1, the V gene TRBV6-5, with D possibly being TRBD2 (5 bases). This CDR3 is 13 amino acids long. V lost 6 bases, J lost 0 bases, and 6 bases lay in between. Germline lookup yields CDR1 MNHEY and CDR2 SVGAGI. The CDR3 DNA follows: TGTGCCAGCAGAGGACTCTCCTACAATGAGCAGTTCTTC. Translation: CASRGLSYNEQFF.